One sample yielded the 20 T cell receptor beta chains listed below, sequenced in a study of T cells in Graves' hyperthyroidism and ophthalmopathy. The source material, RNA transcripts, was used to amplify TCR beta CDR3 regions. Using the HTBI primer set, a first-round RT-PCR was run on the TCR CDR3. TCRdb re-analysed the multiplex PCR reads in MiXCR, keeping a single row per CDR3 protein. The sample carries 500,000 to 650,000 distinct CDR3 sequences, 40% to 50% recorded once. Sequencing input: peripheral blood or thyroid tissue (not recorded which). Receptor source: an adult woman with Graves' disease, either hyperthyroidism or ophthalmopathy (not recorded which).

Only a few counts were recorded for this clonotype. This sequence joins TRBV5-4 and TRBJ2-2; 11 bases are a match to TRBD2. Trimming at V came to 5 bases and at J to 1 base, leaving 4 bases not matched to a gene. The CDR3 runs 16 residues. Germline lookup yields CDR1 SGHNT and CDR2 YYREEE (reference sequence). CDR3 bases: TGTGCCAGCAGGAAGGGGACTAGCGGGAACACCGGGGAGCTGTTTTTT. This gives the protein CASRKGTSGNTGELFF.

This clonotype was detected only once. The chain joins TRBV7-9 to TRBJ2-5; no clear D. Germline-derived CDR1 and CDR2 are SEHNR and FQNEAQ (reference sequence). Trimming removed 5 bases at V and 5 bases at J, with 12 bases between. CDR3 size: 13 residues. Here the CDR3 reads CASSQDGFETQYF. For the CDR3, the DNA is TGTGCCAGCAGCCAAGATGGGTTTGAGACCCAGTACTTC.

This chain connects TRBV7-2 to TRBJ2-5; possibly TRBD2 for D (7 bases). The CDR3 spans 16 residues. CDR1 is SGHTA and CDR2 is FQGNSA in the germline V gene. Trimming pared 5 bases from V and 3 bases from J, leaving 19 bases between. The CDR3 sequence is CASSQGRGGPKETQYF. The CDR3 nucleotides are TGTGCCAGCAGCCAAGGCAGGGGAGGGCCAAAAGAGACCCAGTACTTC.

The CDR3 loop reads CASSEKLVGFYEQYF. CDR3 coding DNA: TGCGCCAGCAGCGAAAAACTAGTCGGGTTTTACGAGCAGTACTTC. The V and J genes are TRBV4-3 and TRBJ2-7; tentatively, D is TRBD2 (5 bases). This CDR3 contains 15 residues. Germline values: CDR1 LGHNA, CDR2 YSLEER. Trimming left V 5 bases short and J 4 bases short, with 18 bases between.

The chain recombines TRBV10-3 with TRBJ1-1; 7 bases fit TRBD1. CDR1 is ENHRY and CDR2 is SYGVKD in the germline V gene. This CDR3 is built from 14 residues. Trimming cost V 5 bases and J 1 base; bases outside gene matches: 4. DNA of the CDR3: TGTGCCATCAGTATACAGGGGTCGAACACTGAAGCTTTCTTT. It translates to CAISIQGSNTEAFF.

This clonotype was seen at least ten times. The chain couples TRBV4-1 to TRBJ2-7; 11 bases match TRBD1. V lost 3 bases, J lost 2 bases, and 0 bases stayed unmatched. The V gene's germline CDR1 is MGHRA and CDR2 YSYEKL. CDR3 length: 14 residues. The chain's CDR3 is CASSQGQGAYEQYF. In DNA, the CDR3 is TGCGCCAGCAGCCAGGGACAGGGGGCCTACGAGCAGTACTTC.

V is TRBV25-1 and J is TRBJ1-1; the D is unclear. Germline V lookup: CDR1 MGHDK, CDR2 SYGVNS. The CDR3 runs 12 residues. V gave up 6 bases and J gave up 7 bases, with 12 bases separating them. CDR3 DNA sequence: TGTGCCAGCAGCTTAGACGGGTTTGAAGCTTTCTTT. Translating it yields CASSLDGFEAFF.

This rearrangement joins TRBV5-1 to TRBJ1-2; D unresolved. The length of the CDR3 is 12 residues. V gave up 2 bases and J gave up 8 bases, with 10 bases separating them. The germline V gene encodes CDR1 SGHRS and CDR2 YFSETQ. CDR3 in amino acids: CASSFDLRGYTF. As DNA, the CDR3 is TGCGCCAGCAGCTTTGATCTGAGGGGCTACACCTTC. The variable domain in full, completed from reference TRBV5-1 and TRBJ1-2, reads KAGVTQTPRYLIKTRGQQVTLSCSPISGHRSVSWYQQTPGQGLQFLFEYFSETQRNKGNFPGRFSGRQFSNSRSEMNVSTLELGDSALYLCASSFDLRGYTFGSGTRLTVV.

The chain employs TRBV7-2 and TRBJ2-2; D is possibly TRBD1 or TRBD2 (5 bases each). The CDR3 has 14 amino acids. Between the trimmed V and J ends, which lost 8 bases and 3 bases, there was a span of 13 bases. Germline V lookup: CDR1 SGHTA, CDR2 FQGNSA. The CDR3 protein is CASGTAWDTGELFF. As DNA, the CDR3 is TGTGCCAGCGGGACGGCCTGGGACACCGGGGAGCTGTTTTTT.

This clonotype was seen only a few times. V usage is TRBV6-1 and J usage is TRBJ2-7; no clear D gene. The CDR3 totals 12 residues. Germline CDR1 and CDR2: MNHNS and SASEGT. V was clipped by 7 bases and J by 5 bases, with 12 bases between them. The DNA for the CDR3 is TGTGCCAGCAAGGAAGGGTGGCACGAGCAGTACTTC. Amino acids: CASKEGWHEQYF.

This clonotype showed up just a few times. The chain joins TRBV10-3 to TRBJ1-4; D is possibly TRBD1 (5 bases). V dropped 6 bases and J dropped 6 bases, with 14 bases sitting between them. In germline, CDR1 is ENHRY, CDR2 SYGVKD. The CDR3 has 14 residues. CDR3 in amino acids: CAIRGTTFDEKLFF. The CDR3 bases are TGTGCCATCAGAGGGACGACATTTGATGAAAAACTGTTTTTT.

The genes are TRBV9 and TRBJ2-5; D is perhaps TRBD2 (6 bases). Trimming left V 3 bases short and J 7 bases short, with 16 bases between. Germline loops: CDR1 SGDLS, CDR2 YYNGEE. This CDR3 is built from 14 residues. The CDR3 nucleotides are TGTGCCAGCAGCGGAGGAGGGAGTTTGGGGACCCAGTACTTC. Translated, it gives CASSGGGSLGTQYF.

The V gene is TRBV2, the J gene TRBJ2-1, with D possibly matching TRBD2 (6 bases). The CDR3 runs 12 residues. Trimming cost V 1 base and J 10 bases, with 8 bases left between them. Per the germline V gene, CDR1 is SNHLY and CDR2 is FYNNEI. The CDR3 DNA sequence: TGTGCCAGCAGTGAAGGTCTAGCGGAGCAGTTCTTC. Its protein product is CASSEGLAEQFF.

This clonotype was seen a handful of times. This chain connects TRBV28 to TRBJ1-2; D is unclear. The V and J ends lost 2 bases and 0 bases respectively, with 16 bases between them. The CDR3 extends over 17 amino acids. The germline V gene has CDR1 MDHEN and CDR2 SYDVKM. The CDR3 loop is CASSLMRRTLANYGYTF. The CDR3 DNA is TGTGCCAGCAGTTTAATGCGGCGGACCCTAGCTAACTATGGCTACACCTTC.

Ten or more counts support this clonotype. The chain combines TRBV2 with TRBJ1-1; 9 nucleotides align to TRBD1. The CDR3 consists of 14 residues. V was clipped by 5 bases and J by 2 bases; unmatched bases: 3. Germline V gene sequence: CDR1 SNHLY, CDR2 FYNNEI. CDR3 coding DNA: TGTGCCAGCAGTTGGGACAGGGCCAACACTGAAGCTTTCTTT. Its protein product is CASSWDRANTEAFF.

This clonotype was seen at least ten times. CDR3 residues: CSVVDYRYEQYF. CDR3 nucleotide sequence: TGCAGCGTTGTAGACTACCGCTACGAGCAGTACTTC. This chain uses TRBV29-1 with TRBJ2-7; D may be TRBD2 (5 bases). Trimming left V 4 bases short and J 3 bases short, with 10 bases between. The CDR3 covers 12 residues. Germline CDR1 SQVTM, CDR2 ANQGSEA.

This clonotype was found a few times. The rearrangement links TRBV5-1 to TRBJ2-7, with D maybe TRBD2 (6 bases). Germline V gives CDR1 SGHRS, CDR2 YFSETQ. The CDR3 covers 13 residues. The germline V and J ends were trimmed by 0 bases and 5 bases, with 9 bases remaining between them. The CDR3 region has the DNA TGCGCCAGCAGCTTGGCGGGAGTCAACGAGCAGTACTTC. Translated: CASSLAGVNEQYF. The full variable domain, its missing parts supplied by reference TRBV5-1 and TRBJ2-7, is KAGVTQTPRYLIKTRGQQVTLSCSPISGHRSVSWYQQTPGQGLQFLFEYFSETQRNKGNFPGRFSGRQFSNSRSEMNVSTLELGDSALYLCASSLAGVNEQYFGPGTRLTVT.

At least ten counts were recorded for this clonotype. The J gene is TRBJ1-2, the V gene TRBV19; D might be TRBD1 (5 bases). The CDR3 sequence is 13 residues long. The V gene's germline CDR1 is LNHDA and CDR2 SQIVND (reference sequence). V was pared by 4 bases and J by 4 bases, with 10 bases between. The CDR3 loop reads CASSSREIYGYTF. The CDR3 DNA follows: TGTGCCAGTAGTAGCAGGGAGATCTATGGCTACACCTTC. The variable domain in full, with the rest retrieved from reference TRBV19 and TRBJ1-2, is DGGITQSPKYLFRKEGQNVTLSCEQNLNHDAMYWYRQDPGQGLRLIYYSQIVNDFQKGDIAEGYSVSREKKESFPLTVTSAQKNPTAFYLCASSSREIYGYTFGSGTRLTVV.

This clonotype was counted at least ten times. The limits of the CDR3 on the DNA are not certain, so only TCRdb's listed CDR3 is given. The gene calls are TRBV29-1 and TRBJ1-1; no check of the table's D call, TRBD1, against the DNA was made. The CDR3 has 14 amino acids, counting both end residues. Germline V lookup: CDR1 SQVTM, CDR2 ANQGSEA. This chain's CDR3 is CSVCSGQGGTEAFF.

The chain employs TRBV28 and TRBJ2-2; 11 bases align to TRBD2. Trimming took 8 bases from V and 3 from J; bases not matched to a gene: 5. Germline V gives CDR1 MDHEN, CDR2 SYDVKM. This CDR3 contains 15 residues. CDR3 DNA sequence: TGTGCCAGCGCCACTAGCGGGAGACACACCGGGGAGCTGTTTTTT. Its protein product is CASATSGRHTGELFF.